The source of this T cell receptor beta chain is a study of T-cell reconstitution after alpha-beta-depleted transplantation in children (dated by TCRdb to about 2016). Regarding the study in general: T-cell immune reconstitution after TCRalphabeta/CD19-depleted allogeneic hematopoietic cell transplantation in children was quantitatively tracked in the study by means of TCR repertoire profiling.

The library was prepared using PCR. For sequencing, an Illumina HiSeq 2500 was employed. To normalize quantification of the TCRbeta repertoire, the TCR libraries were built with molecular barcoding that relied on unique molecular identifiers. The raw public data were reprocessed by TCRdb itself: fastp quality trimming at Q25, MiXCR clonotype calling, in-frame beta chains only. Each entry merges the rows of one CDR3 protein and shows their most common DNA and genes. This sample holds some 150,000 distinct CDR3 sequences; 7.5% to 9% were observed only once. 15% to 20% of the sample is taken by the ten largest. Including the terminal cysteine and phenylalanine, the CDR3 comprises 12 residues. Here the CDR3 DNA is all that survives: 36 bases in frame from base 1. The germline V gene provides CDR1 SGHTA and CDR2 FQGNSA. V loses 6 bases of germline sequence and J loses 5 bases, and the interval between the two ends is 10 bases.

This clonotype was recorded at least ten times. This receptor's antigen is unknown. Qualities for individual bases were not recorded, and no much larger clone is one base off. The treatment or condition label here, explained by the study, means: allogeneic hematopoietic cell transplantation with graft depleted of TCRalphabeta T cells and CD19 B cells. TCRalphabeta/CD19-depleted allogeneic hematopoietic cell grafts were given to the transplant recipients, all of whom were children. Overall study outcomes, separate from this receptor: About two months after transplant, the apparently early recovery of alphabetaT-cell counts reportedly depended on just several hundred clones that had expanded rapidly and came from non-depleted graft cells. The frequencies of hyperexpanded clones fell over the following months, and after one year, T-cell counts and TCRbeta diversity were mostly attributed to newly produced T cells. In some patients, the high TCRbeta diversity seen at day 60 was put down to recipient T cells and intrathymic progenitors that had survived conditioning.

Rearrangement joined TRBV7-2 to TRBJ2-5, with the identity of the D gene unclear. This TCR was recovered from a female patient aged 2-15 years who had a stem cell transplant for congenital amegakaryocytic thrombocytopenia, so the T cells may come from the graft donor. Material: PBMCs, mostly from graft donor cells, obtained 180 days after TCRalphabeta/CD19-depleted stem cell transplant. This receptor carries the CDR3 CASSNPGETQYF. The bases are TGTGCCAGCAGTAACCCCGGGGAGACCCAGTACTTC.